The 16 T cell receptor beta chains below all came from one sample that was sequenced in a study of graft-versus-host responses after intestinal transplantation. What these receptors recognize is not known. Sequencing used immunoSEQ multiplex PCR; TCRdb keeps in-frame clones, though not all of them. The sample gives around 130,000 clones, approximately 94% of which show up once; 0.16% is in the top ten. Sample: unstimulated CD4+ T cells sorted from spleen or lymph node cells, taken before intestinal transplant. Receptors originate from a human donor who received an intestinal transplant.

With respect to this clone: The junction shows a germline mismatch at one end, possibly a read error. The chain carries TRBV11-2 and TRBJ2-3; the D gene is possibly TRBD2 (6 bases). CDR1 is SGHAT and CDR2 is FQNNGV in the germline V gene. The CDR3 is 16 residues long. The CDR3 nucleotides read TGTGCCAGCACCTTAAACGGAGGGCTCCACACAGATACGCAGTATTTT. Encoded protein: CASTLNGGLHTDTQYF.

The J gene is TRBJ2-3, the V gene TRBV5-1, with D perhaps given as TRBD1 or TRBD2 (5 bases each). The CDR3 contains 19 residues. Trimming took 0 bases from V and 3 from J, leaving 23 bases between them. Germline assignment: CDR1 SGHRS and CDR2 YFSETQ. The CDR3: CASSLGYLSGLPRTDTQYF. As DNA, the CDR3 is TGCGCCAGCAGCTTGGGGTACCTTTCGGGGCTACCTAGGACAGATACGCAGTATTTT.

The CDR3 sequence: CASSLEAGGRSDTQYF. The DNA for the CDR3 is TGCGCCAGCAGCTTGGAAGCGGGGGGGAGGTCAGATACGCAGTATTTT. The V call is TRBV5-1, the J call TRBJ2-3; TRBD2 matches at 10 bases. With V trimmed by 0 bases and J by 4 bases, 5 bases remained unmatched. The CDR3 extends over 16 amino acids. Germline V CDR1 and CDR2: SGHRS, YFSETQ.

The chain joins TRBV2 to TRBJ2-3; the D gene could be TRBD1 or TRBD2 (5 bases each). The CDR3 is 13 residues long. Trimming cost V 6 bases and J 2 bases, with 9 bases left between them. The germline V gene has CDR1 SNHLY and CDR2 FYNNEI. The CDR3 DNA follows: TGTGCCAGCAGCGGGACGCACACAGATACGCAGTATTTT. This codes for CASSGTHTDTQYF.

About this clone: The junction and the germline gene differ at one end; a read error may be behind it. The chain links TRBV2 to TRBJ1-2; the D is unclear. CDR3 length: 11 residues. Per the germline V gene, CDR1 is SNHLY and CDR2 is FYNNEI. CDR3 nucleotides: TGTGCCAGCAGTGAACCGGGAAGGACGGCCTTC. Translated: CASSEPGRTAF.

V usage is TRBV7-8 and J usage is TRBJ1-1, with 12 positions matching TRBD1. CDR1 and CDR2 (germline): SGHVS, FQNEAQ. The CDR3 consists of 18 residues. V lost 6 bases, J lost 5 bases, and 16 bases stayed unmatched. CDR3 in DNA: TGTGCCAGCAGTTCCGGGACAGGGGGCATCAAAGGTATGACTGAAGCTTTCTTT. It is translated as CASSSGTGGIKGMTEAFF.

The chain recombines TRBV30 with TRBJ2-7; D gene ambiguous. V lost 3 bases and J lost 1, with 10 bases in between. Germline V gives CDR1 GTSNPN, CDR2 SVGIG (reference sequence). The CDR3 length is 13 residues. DNA of the CDR3: TGTGCCTGGAGACACAAAGGGTCCTACGAGCAGTACTTC. It yields the protein CAWRHKGSYEQYF.

The rearrangement joins TRBV12-5 to TRBJ1-6, with unresolved D. The V end lost 5 bases, the J end lost 8 bases, and 13 bases lay between the germline ends. Germline loops: CDR1 LGHNT, CDR2 FRNRAP. This CDR3 spans 14 amino acids. CDR3 loop: CASGSRSEDSPLHF. The CDR3 coding sequence is TGTGCTAGTGGTAGCCGGTCGGAGGATTCACCCCTCCACTTT. The variable domain in full, completed from reference TRBV12-5 and TRBJ1-6, reads DARVTQTPRHKVTEMGQEVTMRCQPILGHNTVFWYRQTMMQGLELLAYFRNRAPLDDSGMPKDRFSAEMPDATLATLKIQPSEPRDSAVYFCASGSRSEDSPLHFGNGTRLTVT.

The chain joins TRBV5-6 to TRBJ2-5; either TRBD1 or TRBD2 may fit D (5 bases each). Trimming took off 10 bases at V and 2 bases at J, with 15 bases between the two ends. The CDR3 extends over 13 amino acids. The germline CDR1 and CDR2 sequences are SGHDT and YYEEEE. The DNA for the CDR3 is TGTGCCGCACACCTTTGGGGGCAAGAGACCCAGTACTTC. This gives the protein CAAHLWGQETQYF. Looking up the rest from reference TRBV5-6 and TRBJ2-5 gives the full variable domain: DAGVTQSPTHLIKTRGQQVTLRCSPKSGHDTVSWYQQALGQGPQFIFQYYEEEERQRGNFPDRFSGHQFPNYSSELNVNALLLGDSALYLCAAHLWGQETQYFGPGTRLLVL.

This sequence joins TRBV19 and TRBJ2-3; D remains ambiguous. Germline V gene lookup returns CDR1 LNHDA and CDR2 SQIVND (reference sequence). This CDR3 is 13 amino acids long. The germline V and J ends were trimmed by 3 bases and 4 bases, with 8 bases remaining between them. The CDR3 reads CASSIPPSDTQYF. The CDR3 nucleotides are TGTGCCAGTAGTATCCCCCCGTCAGATACGCAGTATTTT.

The V and J genes are TRBV5-4 and TRBJ1-6; a possible D gene is TRBD1 (5 bases). Trimming removed 0 bases at V and 6 bases at J, with 10 bases between. The V gene's germline CDR1 is SGHNT and CDR2 YYREEE (reference sequence). This CDR3 region has 15 residues. The CDR3 DNA sequence: TGTGCCAGCAGCTTGGCCGGGACCGGTAATTCACCCCTCCACTTT. Its protein product is CASSLAGTGNSPLHF.

This sequence joins TRBV9 and TRBJ2-3; D ambiguous. Trimming shortened V by 3 bases and J by 1 base, and 15 bases separated the two germline ends. This CDR3 contains 16 residues. CDR1 and CDR2 (germline): SGDLS, YYNGEE. The CDR3 reads CASSAPWAPGTDTQYF. In nucleotides, the CDR3 is TGTGCCAGCAGCGCCCCATGGGCGCCCGGCACAGATACGCAGTATTTT.

V usage is TRBV2 and J usage is TRBJ2-1, with unresolved D. CDR3 length: 13 residues. Trimming cost V 6 bases and J 1 base, with 7 bases left between them. CDR1 and CDR2 from the germline V gene are SNHLY and FYNNEI. The CDR3 loop reads CASRALSYNEQFF. In nucleotides, the CDR3 is TGTGCCAGCAGGGCGTTGTCCTACAATGAGCAGTTCTTC. Based on the CDR3 plus reference TRBV2 and TRBJ2-1, the full variable domain is EPEVTQTPSHQVTQMGQEVILRCVPISNHLYFYWYRQILGQKVEFLVSFYNNEISEKSEIFDDQFSVERPDGSNFTLKIRSTKLEDSAMYFCASRALSYNEQFFGPGTRLTVL.

The genes are TRBV6-1 and TRBJ1-6, with 8 positions matching TRBD1. V dropped 6 bases and J dropped 7; count of bases not matched to a gene: 8. CDR3 length equals 15 residues. Germline assignment: CDR1 MNHNS and CDR2 SASEGT. The CDR3, as DNA: TGTGCCAGCAGCCTTGACAGGGGCGTCAATTCACCCCTCCACTTT. This codes for CASSLDRGVNSPLHF.

The chain uses TRBV5-1 and TRBJ2-1; no reliable D call. Germline V gene data show CDR1 as SGHRS and CDR2 as YFSETQ. Trimming shortened V by 6 bases and J by 8 bases, and 9 bases separated the two germline ends. This CDR3 is built from 11 residues. Written as DNA, the CDR3 is TGCGCCAGCATTGCAGACCATGAGCAGTTCTTC. It codes for CASIADHEQFF. Filled out from reference TRBV5-1 and TRBJ2-1, the complete variable domain reads KAGVTQTPRYLIKTRGQQVTLSCSPISGHRSVSWYQQTPGQGLQFLFEYFSETQRNKGNFPGRFSGRQFSNSRSEMNVSTLELGDSALYLCASIADHEQFFGPGTRLTVL.

The rearrangement uses TRBV7-3 and TRBJ1-1; D call uncertain. V was pared by 5 bases and J by 1 base, with 8 bases between. CDR1 and CDR2 from the germline V gene are SGHTA and FQGTGA. This CDR3 is built from 13 residues. The DNA of the CDR3 is TGTGCCAGCAGCGAACAGTCGAACACTGAAGCTTTCTTT. Encoded protein: CASSEQSNTEAFF.